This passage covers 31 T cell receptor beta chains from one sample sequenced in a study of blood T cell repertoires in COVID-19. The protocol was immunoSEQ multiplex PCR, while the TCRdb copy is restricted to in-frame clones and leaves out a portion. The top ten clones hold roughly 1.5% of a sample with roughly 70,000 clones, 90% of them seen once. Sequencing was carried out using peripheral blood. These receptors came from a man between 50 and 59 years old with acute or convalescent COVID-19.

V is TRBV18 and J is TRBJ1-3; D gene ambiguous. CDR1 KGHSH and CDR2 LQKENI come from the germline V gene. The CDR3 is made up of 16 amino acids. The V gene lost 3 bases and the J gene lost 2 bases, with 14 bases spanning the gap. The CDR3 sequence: CASSPSGISPGNTIYF. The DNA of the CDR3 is TGTGCCAGCTCACCGTCAGGAATTTCGCCTGGAAACACCATATATTTT.

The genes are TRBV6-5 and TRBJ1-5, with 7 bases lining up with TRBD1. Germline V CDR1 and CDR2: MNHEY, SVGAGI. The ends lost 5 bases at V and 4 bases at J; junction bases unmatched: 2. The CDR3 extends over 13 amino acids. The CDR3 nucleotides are TGTGCCAGCAGTACGGACAGGAATCAGCCCCAGCATTTT. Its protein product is CASSTDRNQPQHF.

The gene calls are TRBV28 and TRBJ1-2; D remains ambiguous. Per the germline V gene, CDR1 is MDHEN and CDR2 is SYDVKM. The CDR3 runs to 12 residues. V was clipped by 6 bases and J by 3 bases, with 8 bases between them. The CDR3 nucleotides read TGTGCCAGCAGCACCTATTACTATGGCTACACCTTC. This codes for CASSTYYYGYTF.

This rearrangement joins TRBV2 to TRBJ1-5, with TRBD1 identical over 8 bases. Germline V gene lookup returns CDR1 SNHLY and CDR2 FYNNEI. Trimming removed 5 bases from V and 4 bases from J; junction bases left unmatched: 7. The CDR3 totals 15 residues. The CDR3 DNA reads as TGTGCCAGCAGTCAAACAGGGGGAGGAAATCAGCCCCAGCATTTT. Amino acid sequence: CASSQTGGGNQPQHF.

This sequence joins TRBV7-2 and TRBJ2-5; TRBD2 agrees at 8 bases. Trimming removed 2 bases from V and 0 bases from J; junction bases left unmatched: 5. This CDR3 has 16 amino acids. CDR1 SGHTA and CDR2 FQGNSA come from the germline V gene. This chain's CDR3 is CASSLMSGGDQETQYF. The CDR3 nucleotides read TGTGCCAGCAGCTTAATGAGCGGGGGTGACCAAGAGACCCAGTACTTC.

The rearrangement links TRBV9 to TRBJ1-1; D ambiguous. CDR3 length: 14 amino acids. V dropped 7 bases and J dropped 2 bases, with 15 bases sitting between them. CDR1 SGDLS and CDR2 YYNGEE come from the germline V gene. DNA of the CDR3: TGTGCCAGCGGCCCCCTGTCGGGAAACACTGAAGCTTTCTTT. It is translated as CASGPLSGNTEAFF.

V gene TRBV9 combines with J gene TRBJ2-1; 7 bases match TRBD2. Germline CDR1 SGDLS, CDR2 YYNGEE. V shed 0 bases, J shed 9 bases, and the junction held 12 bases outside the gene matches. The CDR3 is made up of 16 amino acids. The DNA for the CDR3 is TGTGCCAGCAGCGTAGCGACTAGCCAGAAGATGGGTGAGCAGTTCTTC. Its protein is CASSVATSQKMGEQFF.

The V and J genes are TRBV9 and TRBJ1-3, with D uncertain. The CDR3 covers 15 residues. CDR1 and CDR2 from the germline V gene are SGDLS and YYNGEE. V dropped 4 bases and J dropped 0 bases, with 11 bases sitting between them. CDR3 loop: CASSQGGLSGNTIYF. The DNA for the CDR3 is TGTGCCAGCAGCCAAGGTGGGCTCTCTGGAAACACCATATATTTT. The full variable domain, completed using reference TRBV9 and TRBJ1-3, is DSGVTQTPKHLITATGQRVTLRCSPRSGDLSVYWYQQSLDQGLQFLIQYYNGEERAKGNILERFSAQQFPDLHSELNLSSLELGDSALYFCASSQGGLSGNTIYFGEGSWLTVV.

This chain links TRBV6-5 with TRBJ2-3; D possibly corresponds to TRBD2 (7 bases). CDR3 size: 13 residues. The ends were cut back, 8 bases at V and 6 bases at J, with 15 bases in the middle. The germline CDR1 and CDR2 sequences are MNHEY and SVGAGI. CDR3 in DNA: TGTGCCAGCGGGAGGGGGAGTGTCGATACGCAGTATTTT. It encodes CASGRGSVDTQYF.

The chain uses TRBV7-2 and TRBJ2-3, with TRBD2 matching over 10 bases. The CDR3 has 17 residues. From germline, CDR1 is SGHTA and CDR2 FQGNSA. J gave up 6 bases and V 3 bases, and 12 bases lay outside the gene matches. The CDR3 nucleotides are TGTGCCAGCAGCTTTCATCCCGGTGCTAGCGGGAGTGATACGCAGTATTTT. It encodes CASSFHPGASGSDTQYF. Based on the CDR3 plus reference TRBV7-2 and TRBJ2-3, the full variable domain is GAGVSQSPSNKVTEKGKDVELRCDPISGHTALYWYRQSLGQGLEFLIYFQGNSAPDKSGLPSDRFSAERTGGSVSTLTIQRTQQEDSAVYLCASSFHPGASGSDTQYFGPGTRLTVL.

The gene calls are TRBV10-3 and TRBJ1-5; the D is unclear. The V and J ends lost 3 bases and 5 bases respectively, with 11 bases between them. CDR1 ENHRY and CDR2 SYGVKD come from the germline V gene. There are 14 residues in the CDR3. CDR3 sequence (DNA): TGTGCCATCAGTGAAGACGGTGCGGATCAGCCCCAGCATTTT. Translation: CAISEDGADQPQHF.

CDR3 sequence (DNA): TGTGCCAGCTCACCTCCTTCTGGAAACACCATATATTTT. This gives the protein CASSPPSGNTIYF. V and J are TRBV18 and TRBJ1-3; D is undetermined. Germline V CDR1 and CDR2: KGHSH, LQKENI. V was cut by 3 bases and J by 1 base, with 4 bases left in between. The CDR3 length is 13 residues.

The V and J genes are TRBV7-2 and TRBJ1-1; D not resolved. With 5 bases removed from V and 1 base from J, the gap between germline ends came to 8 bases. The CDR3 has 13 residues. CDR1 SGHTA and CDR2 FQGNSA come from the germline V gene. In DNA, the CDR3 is TGTGCCAGCAGCCTAATCAAGAACACTGAAGCTTTCTTT. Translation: CASSLIKNTEAFF.

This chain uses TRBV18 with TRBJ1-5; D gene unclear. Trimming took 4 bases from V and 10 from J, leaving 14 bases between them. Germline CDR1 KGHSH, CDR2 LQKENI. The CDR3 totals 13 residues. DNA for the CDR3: TGTGCCAGCTCACTATCCCGGGAACTACCCCAGCATTTT. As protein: CASSLSRELPQHF.

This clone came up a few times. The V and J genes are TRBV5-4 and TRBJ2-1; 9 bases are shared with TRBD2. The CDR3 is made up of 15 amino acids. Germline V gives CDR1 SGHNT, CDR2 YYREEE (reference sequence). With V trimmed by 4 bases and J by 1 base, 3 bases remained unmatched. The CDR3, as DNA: TGTGCCAGCAGCCAGACTAGCGGTTCCTACAATGAGCAGTTCTTC. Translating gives CASSQTSGSYNEQFF.

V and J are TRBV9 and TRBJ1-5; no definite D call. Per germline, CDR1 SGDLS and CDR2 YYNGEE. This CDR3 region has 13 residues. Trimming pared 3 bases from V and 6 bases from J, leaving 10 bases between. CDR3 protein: CASSEALGQPQHF. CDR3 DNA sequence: TGTGCCAGCAGCGAGGCCCTAGGTCAGCCCCAGCATTTT.

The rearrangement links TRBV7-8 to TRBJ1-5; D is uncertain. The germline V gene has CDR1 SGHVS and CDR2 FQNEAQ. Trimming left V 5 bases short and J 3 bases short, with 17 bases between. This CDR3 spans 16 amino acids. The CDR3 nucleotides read TGTGCCAGCAGCGAGAGGCGTGTGGCCCTCAATCAGCCCCAGCATTTT. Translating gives CASSERRVALNQPQHF.

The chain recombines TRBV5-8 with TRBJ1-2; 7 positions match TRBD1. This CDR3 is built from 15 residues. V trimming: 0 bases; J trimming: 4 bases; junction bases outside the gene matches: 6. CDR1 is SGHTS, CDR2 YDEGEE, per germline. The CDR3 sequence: CASSLETGRSYGYTF. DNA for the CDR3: TGTGCCAGCAGCTTGGAGACAGGGAGGAGCTATGGCTACACCTTC.

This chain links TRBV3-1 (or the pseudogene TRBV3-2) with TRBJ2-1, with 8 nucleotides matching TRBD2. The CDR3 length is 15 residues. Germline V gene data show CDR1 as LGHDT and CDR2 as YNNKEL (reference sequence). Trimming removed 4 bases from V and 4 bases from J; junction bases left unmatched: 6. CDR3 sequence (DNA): TGTGCCAGCAGCCCCGGTTTAGCGGGGTACAATGAGCAGTTCTTC. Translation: CASSPGLAGYNEQFF.

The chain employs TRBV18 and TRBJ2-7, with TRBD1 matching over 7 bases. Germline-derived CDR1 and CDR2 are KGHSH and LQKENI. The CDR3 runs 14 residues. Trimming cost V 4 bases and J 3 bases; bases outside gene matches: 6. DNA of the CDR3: TGTGCCAGCTCACGACCCGGGACAGACTACGAGCAGTACTTC. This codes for CASSRPGTDYEQYF.

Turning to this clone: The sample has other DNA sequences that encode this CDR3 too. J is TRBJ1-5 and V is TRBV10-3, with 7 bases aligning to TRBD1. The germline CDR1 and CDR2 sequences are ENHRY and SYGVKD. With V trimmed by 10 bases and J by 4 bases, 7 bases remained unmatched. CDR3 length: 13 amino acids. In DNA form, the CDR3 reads TGTGCCACCCAGGGGGTACGGAATCAGCCCCAGCATTTT. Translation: CATQGVRNQPQHF.

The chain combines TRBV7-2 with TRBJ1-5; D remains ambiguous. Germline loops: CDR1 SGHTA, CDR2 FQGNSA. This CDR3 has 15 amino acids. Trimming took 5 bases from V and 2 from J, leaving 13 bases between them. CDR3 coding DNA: TGTGCCAGCAGCCGGGCCGGGGAAGGCAATCAGCCCCAGCATTTT. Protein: CASSRAGEGNQPQHF.

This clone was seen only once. CDR3 loop: CAISELQGKNIQYF. CDR3 coding DNA: TGTGCCATCAGTGAATTACAGGGCAAAAACATTCAGTACTTC. The chain combines TRBV10-3 with TRBJ2-4; D might be TRBD1 (6 bases). The CDR3 contains 14 residues. Germline CDR1 and CDR2: ENHRY and SYGVKD. V was trimmed by 3 bases and J by 3 bases, leaving 9 bases between them.

The CDR3 sequence is CASSLYSGTQYF. The DNA of the CDR3 is TGTGCCAGCAGTTTATACAGTGGGACGCAGTATTTT. The rearrangement joins TRBV28 to TRBJ2-3; no firm D call. The CDR3 sequence is 12 residues long. Germline CDR1 is MDHEN and CDR2 is SYDVKM. Trimming pared 1 base from V and 9 bases from J, leaving 8 bases between.

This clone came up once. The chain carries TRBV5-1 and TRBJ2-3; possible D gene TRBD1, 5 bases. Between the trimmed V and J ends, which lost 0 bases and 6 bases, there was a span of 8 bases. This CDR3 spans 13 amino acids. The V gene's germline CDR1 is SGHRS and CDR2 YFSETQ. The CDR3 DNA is TGCGCCAGCAGCTTGGGGGGCGTGGATACGCAGTATTTT. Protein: CASSLGGVDTQYF.

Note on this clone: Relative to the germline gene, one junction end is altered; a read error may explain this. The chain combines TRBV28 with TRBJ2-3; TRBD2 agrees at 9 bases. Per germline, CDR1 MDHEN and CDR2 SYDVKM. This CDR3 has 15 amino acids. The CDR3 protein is CASSSPGTSRDTQYF. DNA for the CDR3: TGTGCCAGCAGTTCTCCCGGGACTAGCAGAGATACGCAGTATTTT.

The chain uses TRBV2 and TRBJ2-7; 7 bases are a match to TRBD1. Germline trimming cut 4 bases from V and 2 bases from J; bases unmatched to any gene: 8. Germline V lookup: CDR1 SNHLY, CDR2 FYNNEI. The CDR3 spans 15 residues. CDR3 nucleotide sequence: TGTGCCAGCAGTGGGATGAGGACAGGAGCCTACGAGCAGTACTTC. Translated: CASSGMRTGAYEQYF.

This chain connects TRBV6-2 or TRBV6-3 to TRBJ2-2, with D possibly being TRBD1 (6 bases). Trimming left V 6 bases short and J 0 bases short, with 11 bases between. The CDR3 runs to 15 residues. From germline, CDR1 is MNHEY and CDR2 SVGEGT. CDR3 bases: TGTGCCAGCAGCCGACAGGCCCCGAACACCGGGGAGCTGTTTTTT. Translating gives CASSRQAPNTGELFF.

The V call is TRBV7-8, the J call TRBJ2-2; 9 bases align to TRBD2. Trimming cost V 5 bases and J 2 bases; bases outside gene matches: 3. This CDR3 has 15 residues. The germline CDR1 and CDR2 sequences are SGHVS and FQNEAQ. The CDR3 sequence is CASSPGLANTGELFF. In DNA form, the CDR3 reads TGTGCCAGCAGCCCGGGACTAGCAAACACCGGGGAGCTGTTTTTT. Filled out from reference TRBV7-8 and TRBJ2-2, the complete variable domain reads GAGVSQSPRYKVAKRGQDVALRCDPISGHVSLFWYQQALGQGPEFLTYFQNEAQLDKSGLPSDRFFAERPEGSVSTLKIQRTQQEDSAVYLCASSPGLANTGELFFGEGSRLTVL.

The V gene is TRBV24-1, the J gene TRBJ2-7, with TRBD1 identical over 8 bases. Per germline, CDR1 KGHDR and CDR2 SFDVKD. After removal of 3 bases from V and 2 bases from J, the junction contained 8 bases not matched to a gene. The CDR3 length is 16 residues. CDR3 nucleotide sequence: TGTGCCACCAGTGATCCCTTTAGGACAGGGACCTACGAGCAGTACTTC. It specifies CATSDPFRTGTYEQYF.

CDR3: CASSQGSGNLYEQYF. CDR3 sequence (DNA): TGTGCCAGCAGCCAGGGAAGCGGGAATCTTTACGAGCAGTACTTC. The chain has TRBV3-1 (or the pseudogene TRBV3-2) and TRBJ2-7; 7 nucleotides align to TRBD2. CDR3 length equals 15 residues. Trimming cost V 3 bases and J 4 bases; bases outside gene matches: 9. CDR1 is LGHDT, CDR2 YNNKEL, per germline (reference sequence).